What follows describes a single TCR beta chain. This CDR3 contains 16 residues. V lost 8 bases to trimming and J lost 3 bases; unmatched junction nucleotides: 13. Germline CDR1 reads MDHEN; CDR2 reads SYDVKM. The data originate from a study of cytomegalovirus exposure and HLA in healthy donors. This PCR relied on a set of 60 Vbeta primers and 13 Jbeta primers. The table came from immunoSEQ multiplex PCR; TCRdb's copy has only in-frame clones and leaves some out. The sample shows roughly 100,000 clones, around 73% of them seen only once. Sequencing input: PBMCs. This receptor was taken from a woman between 35 and 50 years old in good health and CMV-seronegative. The chain combines TRBV28 with TRBJ1-5; 7 bases are shared with TRBD1. As DNA, the CDR3 is TGTGCCAGCCGAGACATCTCGGGACAGCTCAATCAGCCCCAGCATTTT. Translated, it gives CASRDISGQLNQPQHF.